Listed below are T cell receptor beta chains from one sample, sequenced in a study. Each CDR3 protein is one row after TCRdb ran MiXCR on the 5' RACE reads. Of fewer than 55,000 distinct CDR3 sequences listed, 20% to 25% are singletons. The sample consisted of Tregs sorted from a lymph node. These receptors were collected from a female donor with breast cancer. Both conserved end residues are part of each CDR3. Some rows have no size entry. The others give once, few or many, or a class for an expanded clone.

v_gene,abundance,j_gene,len,CDR3aa
TRBV13,once,TRBJ2-1,13,CASSREEINEQFF
TRBV18,few,TRBJ1-1,13,CASSPNRDTEAFF
TRBV29-1,.,TRBJ2-3,15,CSSTGVAGNTDTRYF
TRBV11-3,.,TRBJ2-7,14,CASSPMGASYEQYF
TRBV29-1,many,TRBJ2-7,14,CSVAARAAPYEQYF
TRBV2,medium-sized,TRBJ2-4,16,CASSLFSPISKNIQYF
TRBV11-2,many,TRBJ2-1,15,CASSLLAGGPGEQFF
TRBV12-3/TRBV12-4,few,TRBJ2-2,13,CASSHRVTGELFF
TRBV7-6,few,TRBJ2-1,18,CASSSLRTSGSIGREQFF
TRBV28,many,TRBJ2-7,14,CASSFLGQVYEQYF
TRBV19,.,TRBJ2-7,14,CASSLWAGGGEQYF
TRBV6-2/TRBV6-3,few,TRBJ2-1,17,CASSYPSGSPWEGEQFF
TRBV5-1,many,TRBJ2-2,12,CASSLFTGELFF
TRBV25-1,many,TRBJ1-2,14,CASSDGSGDYGYTF